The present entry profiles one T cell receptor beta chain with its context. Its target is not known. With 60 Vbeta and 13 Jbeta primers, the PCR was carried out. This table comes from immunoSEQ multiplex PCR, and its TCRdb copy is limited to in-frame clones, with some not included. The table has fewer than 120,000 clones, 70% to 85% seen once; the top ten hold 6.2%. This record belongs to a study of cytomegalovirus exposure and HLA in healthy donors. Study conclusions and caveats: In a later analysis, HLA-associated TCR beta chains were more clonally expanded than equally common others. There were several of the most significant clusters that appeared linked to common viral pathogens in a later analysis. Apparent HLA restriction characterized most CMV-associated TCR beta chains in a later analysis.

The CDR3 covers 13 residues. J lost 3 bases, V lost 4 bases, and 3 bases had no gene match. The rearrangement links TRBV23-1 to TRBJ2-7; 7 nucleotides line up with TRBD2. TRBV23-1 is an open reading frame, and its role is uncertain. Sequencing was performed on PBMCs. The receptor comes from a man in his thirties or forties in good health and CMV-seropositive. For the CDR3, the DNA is TGCGCCAGCAGTCCCCCTAGCGGCTACGAGCAGTACTTC. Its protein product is CASSPPSGYEQYF.